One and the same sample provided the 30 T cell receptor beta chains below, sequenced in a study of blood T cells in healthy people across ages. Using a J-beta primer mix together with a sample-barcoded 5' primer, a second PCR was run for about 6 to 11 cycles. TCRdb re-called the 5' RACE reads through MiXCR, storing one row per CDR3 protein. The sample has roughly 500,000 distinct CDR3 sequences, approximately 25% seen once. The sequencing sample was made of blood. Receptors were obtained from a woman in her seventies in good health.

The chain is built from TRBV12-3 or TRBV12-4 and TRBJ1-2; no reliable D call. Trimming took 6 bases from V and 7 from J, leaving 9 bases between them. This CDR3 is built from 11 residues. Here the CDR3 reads CASRNEPGYTF. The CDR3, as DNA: TGTGCCAGCAGAAACGAACCTGGCTACACCTTC.

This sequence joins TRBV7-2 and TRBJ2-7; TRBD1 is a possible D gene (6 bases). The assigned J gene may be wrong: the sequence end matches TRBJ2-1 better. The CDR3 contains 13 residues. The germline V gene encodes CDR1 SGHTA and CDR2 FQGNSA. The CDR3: CASSLAQGSEQFF. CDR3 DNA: TGTGCCAGCAGCTTAGCACAGGGTTCTGAGCAGTTCTTC.

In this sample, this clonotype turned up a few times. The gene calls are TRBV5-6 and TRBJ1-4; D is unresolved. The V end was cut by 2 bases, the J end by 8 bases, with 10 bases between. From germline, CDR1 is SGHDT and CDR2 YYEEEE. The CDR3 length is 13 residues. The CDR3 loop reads CASSLKGGEKLFF. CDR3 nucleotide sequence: TGTGCCAGCAGCTTAAAGGGAGGGGAAAAACTGTTTTTT. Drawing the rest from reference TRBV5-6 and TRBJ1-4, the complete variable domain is DAGVTQSPTHLIKTRGQQVTLRCSPKSGHDTVSWYQQALGQGPQFIFQYYEEEERQRGNFPDRFSGHQFPNYSSELNVNALLLGDSALYLCASSLKGGEKLFFGSGTQLSVL.

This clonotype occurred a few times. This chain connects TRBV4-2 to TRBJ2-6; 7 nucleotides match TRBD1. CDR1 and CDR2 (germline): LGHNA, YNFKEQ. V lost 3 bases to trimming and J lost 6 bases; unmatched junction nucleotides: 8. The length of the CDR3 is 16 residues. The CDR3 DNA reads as TGTGCCAGCAGCCAGGTTCTACAGGGGCCGGCCAACGTCCTGACTTTC. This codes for CASSQVLQGPANVLTF.

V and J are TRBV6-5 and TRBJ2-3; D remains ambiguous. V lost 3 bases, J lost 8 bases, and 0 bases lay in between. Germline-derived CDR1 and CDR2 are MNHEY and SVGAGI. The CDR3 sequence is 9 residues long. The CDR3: CASSYTQYF. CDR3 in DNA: TGTGCCAGCAGTTATACGCAGTATTTT.

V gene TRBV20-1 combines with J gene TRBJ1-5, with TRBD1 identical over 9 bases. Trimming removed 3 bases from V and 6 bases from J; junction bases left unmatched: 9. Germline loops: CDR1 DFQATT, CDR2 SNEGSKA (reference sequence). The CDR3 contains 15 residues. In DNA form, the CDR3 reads TGCAGTGCTAGGGAACAGGGGGCGGGGAGTCAGCCCCAGCATTTT. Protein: CSAREQGAGSQPQHF.

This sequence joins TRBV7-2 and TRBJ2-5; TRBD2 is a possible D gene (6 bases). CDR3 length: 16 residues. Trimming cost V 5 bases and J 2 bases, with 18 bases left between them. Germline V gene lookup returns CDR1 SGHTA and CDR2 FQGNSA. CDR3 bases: TGTGCCAGCAGCCCCCGAGGGCGGGGCAGTCAAGAGACCCAGTACTTC. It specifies CASSPRGRGSQETQYF.

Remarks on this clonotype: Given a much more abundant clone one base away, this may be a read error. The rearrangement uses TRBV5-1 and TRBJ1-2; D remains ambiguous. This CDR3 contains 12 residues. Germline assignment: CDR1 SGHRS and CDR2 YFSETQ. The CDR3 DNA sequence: TGCGCCGGCAGCTTGGGCCGGAGTGGATACACCTTC. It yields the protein CAGSLGRSGYTF.

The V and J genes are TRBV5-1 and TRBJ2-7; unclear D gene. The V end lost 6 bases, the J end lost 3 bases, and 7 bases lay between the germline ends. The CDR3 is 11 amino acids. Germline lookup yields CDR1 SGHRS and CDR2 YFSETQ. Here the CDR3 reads CASKRDYEQYF. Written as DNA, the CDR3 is TGCGCCAGCAAAAGGGACTACGAGCAGTACTTC.

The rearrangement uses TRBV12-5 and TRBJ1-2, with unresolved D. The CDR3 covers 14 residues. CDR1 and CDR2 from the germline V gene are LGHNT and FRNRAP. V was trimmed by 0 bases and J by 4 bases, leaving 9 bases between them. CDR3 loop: CASGLVNMVYGYTF. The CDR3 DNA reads TGTGCTAGTGGTTTGGTAAATATGGTCTATGGCTACACCTTC. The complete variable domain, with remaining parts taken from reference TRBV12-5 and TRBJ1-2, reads DARVTQTPRHKVTEMGQEVTMRCQPILGHNTVFWYRQTMMQGLELLAYFRNRAPLDDSGMPKDRFSAEMPDATLATLKIQPSEPRDSAVYFCASGLVNMVYGYTFGSGTRLTVV.

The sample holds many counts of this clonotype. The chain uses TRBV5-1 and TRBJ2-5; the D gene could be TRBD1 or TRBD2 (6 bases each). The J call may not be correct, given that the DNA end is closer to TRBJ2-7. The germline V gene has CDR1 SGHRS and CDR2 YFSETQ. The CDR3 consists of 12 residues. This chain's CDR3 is CASSRGAYEQYF. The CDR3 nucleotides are TGCGCCAGCAGCAGGGGGGCCTACGAGCAGTACTTC.

The CDR3 spells CASSLGASRTYEQYF. CDR3 coding DNA: TGTGCCAGCAGCTTAGGGGCTAGCCGAACCTACGAGCAGTACTTC. The V call is TRBV7-2, the J call TRBJ2-7, with D tentatively TRBD2 (5 bases). V lost 1 base, J lost 2 bases, and 12 bases lay in between. Per germline, CDR1 SGHTA and CDR2 FQGNSA. The CDR3 runs to 15 residues.

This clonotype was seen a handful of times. The DNA for the CDR3 is TGCGCCAGCAGCAATATGGGCTATGGCTACACCTTC. Protein sequence: CASSNMGYGYTF. V usage is TRBV5-1 and J usage is TRBJ1-2; D is undetermined. Trimming removed 4 bases at V and 4 bases at J, with 8 bases between. The CDR3 runs to 12 residues. Germline loops: CDR1 SGHRS, CDR2 YFSETQ.

CDR3 nucleotides: TGTGCCAGCAGCTCCCCTACCCCCAGGGGGCAAGGCTCTGGAAACACCATATATTTT. Translating gives CASSSPTPRGQGSGNTIYF. The chain links TRBV9 to TRBJ1-3; 8 bases line up with TRBD1. CDR3 length: 19 amino acids. Germline assignment: CDR1 SGDLS and CDR2 YYNGEE. V lost 4 bases, J lost 0 bases, and 15 bases stayed unmatched.

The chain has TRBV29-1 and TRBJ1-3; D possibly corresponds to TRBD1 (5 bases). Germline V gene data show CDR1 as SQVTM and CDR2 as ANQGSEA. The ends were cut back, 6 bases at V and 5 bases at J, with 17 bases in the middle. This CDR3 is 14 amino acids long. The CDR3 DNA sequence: TGCAGCGTCGGGACCGTGGGCGGGAGAAACACCATATATTTT. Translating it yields CSVGTVGGRNTIYF.

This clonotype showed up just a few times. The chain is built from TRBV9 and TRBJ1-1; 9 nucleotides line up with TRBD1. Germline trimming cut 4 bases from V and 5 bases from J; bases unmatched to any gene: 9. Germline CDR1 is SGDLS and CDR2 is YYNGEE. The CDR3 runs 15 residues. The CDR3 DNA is TGTGCCAGCAGCCCACTACAGGGGGCCTGGACTGAAGCTTTCTTT. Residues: CASSPLQGAWTEAFF.

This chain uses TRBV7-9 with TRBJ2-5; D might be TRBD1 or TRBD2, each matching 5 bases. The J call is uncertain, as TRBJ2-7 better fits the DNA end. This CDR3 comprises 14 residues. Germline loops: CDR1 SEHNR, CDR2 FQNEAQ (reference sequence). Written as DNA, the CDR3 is TGTGCCAGCAGCACTGGGACGGGTACCTACGAGCAGTACTTC. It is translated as CASSTGTGTYEQYF.

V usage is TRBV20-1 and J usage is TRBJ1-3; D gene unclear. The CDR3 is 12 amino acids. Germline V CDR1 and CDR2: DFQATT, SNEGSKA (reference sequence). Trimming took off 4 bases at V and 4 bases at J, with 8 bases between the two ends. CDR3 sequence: CSATRGGNTIYF. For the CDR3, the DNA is TGCAGTGCTACCCGAGGAGGAAACACCATATATTTT.

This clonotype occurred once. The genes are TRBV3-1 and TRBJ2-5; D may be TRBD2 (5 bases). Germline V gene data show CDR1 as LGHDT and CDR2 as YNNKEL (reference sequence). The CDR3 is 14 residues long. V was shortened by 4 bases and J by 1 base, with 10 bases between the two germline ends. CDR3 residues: CASSRGLIQETQYF. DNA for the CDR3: TGTGCCAGCAGCCGCGGACTCATCCAAGAGACCCAGTACTTC.

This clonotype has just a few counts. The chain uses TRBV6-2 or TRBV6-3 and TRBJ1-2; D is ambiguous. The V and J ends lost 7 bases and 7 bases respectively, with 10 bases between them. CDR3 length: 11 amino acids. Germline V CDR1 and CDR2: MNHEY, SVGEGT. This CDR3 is CASTDGLGYTF. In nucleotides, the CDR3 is TGTGCCAGCACCGACGGACTTGGCTACACCTTC.

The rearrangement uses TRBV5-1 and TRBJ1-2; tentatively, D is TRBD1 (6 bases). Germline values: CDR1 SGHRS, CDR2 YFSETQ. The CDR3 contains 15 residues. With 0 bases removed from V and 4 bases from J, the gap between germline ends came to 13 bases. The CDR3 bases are TGCGCCAGCAGCTTGGAAGGGGGGCGAGGCTATGGCTACACCTTC. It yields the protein CASSLEGGRGYGYTF.

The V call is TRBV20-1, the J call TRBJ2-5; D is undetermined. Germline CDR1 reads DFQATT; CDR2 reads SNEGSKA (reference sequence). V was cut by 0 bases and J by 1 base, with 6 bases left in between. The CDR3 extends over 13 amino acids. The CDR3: CSARDTIQETQYF. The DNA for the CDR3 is TGCAGTGCTAGAGATACCATCCAAGAGACCCAGTACTTC.

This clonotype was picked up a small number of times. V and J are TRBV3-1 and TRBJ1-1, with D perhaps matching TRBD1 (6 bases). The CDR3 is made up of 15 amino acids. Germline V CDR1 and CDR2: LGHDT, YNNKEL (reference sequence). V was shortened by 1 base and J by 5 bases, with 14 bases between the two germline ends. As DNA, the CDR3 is TGTGCCAGCAGCCAAGTTTACGTGGGGGCGACTGAAGCTTTCTTT. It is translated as CASSQVYVGATEAFF.

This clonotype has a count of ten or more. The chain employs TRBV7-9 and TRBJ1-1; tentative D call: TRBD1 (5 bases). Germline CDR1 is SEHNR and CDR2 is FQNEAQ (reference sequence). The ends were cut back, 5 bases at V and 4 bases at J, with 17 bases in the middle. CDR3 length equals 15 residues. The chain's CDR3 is CASSASPDGGTEAFF. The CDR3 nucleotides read TGTGCCAGCAGCGCCTCCCCGGATGGGGGCACTGAAGCTTTCTTT.

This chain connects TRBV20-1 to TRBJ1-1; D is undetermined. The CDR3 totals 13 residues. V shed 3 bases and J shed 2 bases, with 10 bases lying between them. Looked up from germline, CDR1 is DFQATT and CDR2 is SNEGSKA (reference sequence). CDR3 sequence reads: CSARGGINTEAFF. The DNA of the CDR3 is TGCAGTGCTAGGGGAGGGATAAACACTGAAGCTTTCTTT.

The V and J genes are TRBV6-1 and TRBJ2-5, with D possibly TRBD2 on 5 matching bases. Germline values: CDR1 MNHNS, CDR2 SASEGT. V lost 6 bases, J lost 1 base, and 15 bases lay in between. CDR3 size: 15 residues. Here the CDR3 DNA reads TGTGCCAGCAGACCCACCGGGGTGGTCCAAGAGACCCAGTACTTC. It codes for CASRPTGVVQETQYF.

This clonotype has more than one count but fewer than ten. CDR3 region: CSSKGTDTQYF. For the CDR3, the DNA is TGCAGCTCGAAGGGCACAGATACGCAGTATTTT. V is TRBV29-1 and J is TRBJ2-3; no reliable D call. There are 11 residues in the CDR3. The V gene's germline CDR1 is SQVTM and CDR2 ANQGSEA. The V gene lost 8 bases and the J gene lost 1 base, with 7 bases spanning the gap.

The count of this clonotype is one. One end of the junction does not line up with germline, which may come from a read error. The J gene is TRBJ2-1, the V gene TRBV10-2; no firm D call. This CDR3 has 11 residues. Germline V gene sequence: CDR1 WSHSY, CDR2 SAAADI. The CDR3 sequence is CAISDYNEQFF. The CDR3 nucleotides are TGCGCCATCAGTGATTACAATGAGCAGTTCTTC.

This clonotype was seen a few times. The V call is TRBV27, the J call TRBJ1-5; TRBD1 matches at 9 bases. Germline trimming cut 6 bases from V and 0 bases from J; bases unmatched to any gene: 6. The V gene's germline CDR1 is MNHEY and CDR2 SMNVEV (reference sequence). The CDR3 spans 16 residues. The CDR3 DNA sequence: TGTGCCAGCAGGGGACAGGGCGGTGTTAGCAATCAGCCCCAGCATTTT. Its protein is CASRGQGGVSNQPQHF.

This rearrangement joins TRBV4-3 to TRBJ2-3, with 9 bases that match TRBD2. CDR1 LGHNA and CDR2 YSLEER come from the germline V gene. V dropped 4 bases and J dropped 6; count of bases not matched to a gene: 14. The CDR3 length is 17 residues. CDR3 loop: CASSPHLESGGRDTQYF. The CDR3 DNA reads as TGCGCCAGCAGCCCTCATCTTGAGAGCGGGGGGCGGGATACGCAGTATTTT.